This T cell receptor (beta chain) was observed in a study of PD-1 blockade in classical Hodgkin lymphoma. Study results and caveats: Excluded were patients who started nivolumab under 1 year after ASCT, a group that had lower diversity. TCR diversity in CD4+, not CD8+, cells rose significantly by C4D1. Repertoires differed for reasons still undefined, possibly disease activity or prior therapy.

Per the germline V gene, CDR1 is MRHNA and CDR2 is SNTAGT. CDR3 length: 14 amino acids. Trimming at V came to 5 bases and at J to 3 bases, leaving 3 bases not matched to a gene. Patients all relapsed after autologous stem cell transplantation, and there was variation in brentuximab vedotin exposure. Assay used: immunoSEQ multiplex PCR; TCRdb lists only in-frame clones, some missing. The repertoire holds around 150,000 clones, with about four fifths as singletons. On this clone itself: What it binds is unknown.

This chain links TRBV6-4 with TRBJ2-2, with TRBD1 identical over 7 bases. The clonotype was recovered from a human donor with classical Hodgkin lymphoma. Sequenced material: peripheral blood mononuclear cells (PBMCs), taken before the second cycle of nivolumab. The chain's CDR3 is CASSRDSYTGELFF. The DNA for the CDR3 is TGTGCCAGCAGTCGGGACAGCTACACCGGGGAGCTGTTTTTT.